Shown below are 21 T cell receptor beta chains from a single sample sequenced in a study of T cells in Graves' hyperthyroidism and ophthalmopathy. Amplified TCR beta CDR3 regions came from RNA transcripts. The HTBI set primed first-round TCR CDR3 RT-PCR. MiXCR, applied by TCRdb to the multiplex PCR reads, yields one record per CDR3 protein. The sample lists more than 350,000 distinct CDR3 sequences, approximately 16% occurring once. The source material was blood. Source of these receptors: a woman between 55 and 75 years old with Graves' ophthalmopathy.

The DNA for the CDR3 is TGCAGTGCTAGTAGGAGGGACTATCGAGACTACAATGAGCAGTTCTTC. Translation: CSASRRDYRDYNEQFF. This chain joins TRBV20-1 and TRBJ2-1, with 7 bases lining up with TRBD2. The CDR3 runs to 16 residues. J lost 3 bases, V lost 3 bases, and 11 bases had no gene match. Germline CDR1 and CDR2: DFQATT and SNEGSKA (reference sequence).

The genes are TRBV3-1 and TRBJ1-5, with no clear D. The germline gives CDR1 LGHDT, CDR2 YNNKEL (reference sequence). With 4 bases removed from V and 4 bases from J, the gap between germline ends came to 11 bases. This CDR3 is 14 amino acids long. CDR3 residues: CASSLGLANQPQHF. The CDR3 DNA reads as TGTGCCAGCAGCCTCGGACTAGCGAATCAGCCCCAGCATTTT.

This clonotype came up a few times. This rearrangement joins TRBV7-2 to TRBJ2-7, with D possibly matching TRBD2 (5 bases). Germline assignment: CDR1 SGHTA and CDR2 FQGNSA. The germline V and J ends were trimmed by 1 base and 4 bases, with 20 bases remaining between them. The CDR3 is made up of 17 amino acids. The chain's CDR3 is CASSLVLVGNPLYEQYF. The CDR3 nucleotides are TGTGCCAGCAGCTTAGTGCTAGTCGGGAACCCTCTTTACGAGCAGTACTTC. Supplemented by reference TRBV7-2 and TRBJ2-7, the full variable domain reads GAGVSQSPSNKVTEKGKDVELRCDPISGHTALYWYRQSLGQGLEFLIYFQGNSAPDKSGLPSDRFSAERTGGSVSTLTIQRTQQEDSAVYLCASSLVLVGNPLYEQYFGPGTRLTVT.

This clonotype has just one count. This chain connects TRBV6-2 or TRBV6-3 to TRBJ2-7, with TRBD2 matching over 7 bases. The CDR3 contains 17 residues. V trimming: 10 bases; J trimming: 3 bases; junction bases outside the gene matches: 21. Per the germline V gene, CDR1 is MNHEY and CDR2 is SVGEGT. The CDR3: CAISVPAGRGWVYEQYF. DNA for the CDR3: TGTGCCATTTCAGTTCCGGCAGGGAGGGGATGGGTCTACGAGCAGTACTTC.

V and J are TRBV20-1 and TRBJ1-2; the match to TRBD1 covers 9 bases. Germline V gene sequence: CDR1 DFQATT, CDR2 SNEGSKA (reference sequence). The J segment lost 2 bases and the V segment lost 2 bases, leaving 9 bases of the junction unmatched. The CDR3 length is 16 residues. CDR3 coding DNA: TGCAGTGCTAGACGGCCACAGGGGGCTCAGAACTATGGCTACACCTTC. Protein: CSARRPQGAQNYGYTF.

A word on this clonotype: A much larger clone is a single base away; this may be a read error. This chain links TRBV20-1 with TRBJ2-5; TRBD2 aligns across 7 bases. Germline CDR1 and CDR2: DFQATT and SNEGSKA (reference sequence). There are 16 residues in the CDR3. The V gene end was trimmed by 6 bases and the J gene end by 1 base; junction bases not matched to a gene: 14. Written as DNA, the CDR3 is TGCAGTGCAAATGCGGGAGCCGTGGGCCCCCAAGAGACCCAGTACTTC. It is translated as CSANAGAVGPQETQYF.

This clonotype came up many times. The chain combines TRBV12-3 or TRBV12-4 with TRBJ2-1, with TRBD2 matching over 10 bases. This CDR3 has 16 residues. V shed 5 bases and J 6 bases; nucleotides not matched to a gene: 10. For the CDR3, the DNA is TGTGCCAGCAGTACATGGAGCGGGAGGGCCGCCAATGAGCAGTTCTTC. This codes for CASSTWSGRAANEQFF.

This clonotype has only a few counts. The chain employs TRBV5-1 and TRBJ2-3, with D possibly being TRBD1 or TRBD2 (6 bases each). Germline CDR1 and CDR2: SGHRS and YFSETQ. CDR3 length: 13 amino acids. V dropped 2 bases and J dropped 6 bases, with 10 bases sitting between them. This chain's CDR3 is CASSFVGGDTQYF. The CDR3 DNA reads TGCGCCAGCAGCTTCGTAGGGGGGGATACGCAGTATTTT.

This clonotype was observed many times. The V gene is TRBV7-8, the J gene TRBJ2-4; 7 positions match TRBD1. V lost 4 bases and J lost 0; bases outside the gene matches: 6. CDR3 length: 16 amino acids. Per the germline V gene, CDR1 is SGHVS and CDR2 is FQNEAQ. CDR3 amino acids: CASSSRGQLAKNIQYF. The CDR3 DNA reads TGTGCCAGCAGCTCAAGGGGGCAATTAGCCAAAAACATTCAGTACTTC.

The V and J genes are TRBV30 and TRBJ1-2, with 9 bases identical to TRBD1. This CDR3 is 18 amino acids long. Per germline, CDR1 GTSNPN and CDR2 SVGIG (reference sequence). Trimming removed 0 bases from V and 2 bases from J; junction bases left unmatched: 13. The chain's CDR3 is CAWSVPGTGRFPNYGYTF. CDR3 DNA sequence: TGTGCCTGGAGTGTACCCGGGACAGGGAGATTCCCAAACTATGGCTACACCTTC.

This clonotype was counted between two and nine times. The CDR3 sequence is CASSFTPYEQYF. The CDR3 coding sequence is TGTGCCAGCAGCTTCACGCCCTACGAGCAGTACTTC. The V call is TRBV7-9, the J call TRBJ2-7; D is uncertain. Between the trimmed V and J ends, which lost 3 bases and 2 bases, there was a span of 5 bases. Looked up from germline, CDR1 is SEHNR and CDR2 is FQNEAQ (reference sequence). The CDR3 loop spans 12 amino acids.

This clonotype was detected a few times. The chain joins TRBV6-2 or TRBV6-3 to TRBJ1-6; D uncertain. Trimming left V 6 bases short and J 10 bases short, with 7 bases between. The germline gives CDR1 MNHEY, CDR2 SVGEGT. There are 11 residues in the CDR3. The CDR3 loop reads CASSPWSPLHF. The CDR3 coding sequence is TGTGCCAGCAGCCCTTGGTCACCCCTCCACTTT.

The chain couples TRBV6-5 to TRBJ2-7, with 14 bases fitting TRBD2. V lost 1 base to trimming and J lost 2 bases; unmatched junction nucleotides: 1. The CDR3 spans 16 residues. CDR1 and CDR2 (germline): MNHEY, SVGAGI. The CDR3 coding sequence is TGTGCCAGCAGTTACTGGACTAGCGGGAGGCCCTACGAGCAGTACTTC. Translation: CASSYWTSGRPYEQYF.

This chain joins TRBV5-1 and TRBJ2-5, with 9 nucleotides matching TRBD2. This CDR3 contains 15 residues. The J segment lost 5 bases and the V segment lost 3 bases, leaving 8 bases of the junction unmatched. Germline V gene data show CDR1 as SGHRS and CDR2 as YFSETQ. This CDR3 reads CASSSIAGVGETQYF. CDR3 in DNA: TGCGCCAGCAGCTCGATAGCGGGAGTGGGGGAGACCCAGTACTTC.

This clonotype was detected ten times or more. The chain links TRBV12-3 or TRBV12-4 to TRBJ2-1; D may match TRBD1 or TRBD2 (6 bases each). The CDR3 length is 13 residues. V was cut by 6 bases and J by 4 bases, with 10 bases left in between. CDR3 bases: TGTGCCAGCAGGGGGGCGGGGTACAATGAGCAGTTCTTC. Amino acids: CASRGAGYNEQFF.

This clonotype has at least ten counts. V and J are TRBV29-1 and TRBJ2-2, with a tentative D call TRBD2 (5 bases). V was pared by 2 bases and J by 0 bases, with 10 bases between. Germline values: CDR1 SQVTM, CDR2 ANQGSEA. This CDR3 contains 15 residues. The CDR3 DNA reads as TGCAGCGTTGAACTGGACTGGCCGAACACCGGGGAGCTGTTTTTT. Protein product: CSVELDWPNTGELFF.

This clonotype was observed at least ten times. V is TRBV11-2 and J is TRBJ2-5, with TRBD2 matching over 10 bases. The CDR3 covers 15 residues. Germline V gives CDR1 SGHAT, CDR2 FQNNGV. V dropped 5 bases and J dropped 4; count of bases not matched to a gene: 7. The CDR3 protein is CASSVSGTSVETQYF. The CDR3 DNA sequence: TGTGCCAGCAGCGTATCCGGGACTAGCGTAGAGACCCAGTACTTC.

This clonotype was recorded many times. The chain joins TRBV18 to TRBJ1-4; TRBD1 is a possible D gene (6 bases). V gave up 1 base and J gave up 7 bases, with 13 bases separating them. The CDR3 has 15 residues. Germline CDR1 reads KGHSH; CDR2 reads LQKENI. The CDR3 is CASSPRPGDSEKLFF. In nucleotides, the CDR3 is TGTGCCAGCTCACCACGGCCAGGGGATAGTGAAAAACTGTTTTTT.

This clonotype came up many times. The chain has TRBV3-1 and TRBJ2-1; possible D gene TRBD2, 6 bases. Germline assignment: CDR1 LGHDT and CDR2 YNNKEL (reference sequence). The CDR3 consists of 14 residues. V was shortened by 4 bases and J by 4 bases, with 11 bases between the two germline ends. The DNA for the CDR3 is TGTGCCAGCAGCCGCGCTAGCGATTACAATGAGCAGTTCTTC. As protein: CASSRASDYNEQFF.

At least ten counts were recorded for this clonotype. The rearrangement joins TRBV6-1 to TRBJ1-2; the D gene is possibly TRBD1 (6 bases). The CDR3 totals 15 residues. Germline CDR1 and CDR2: MNHNS and SASEGT. V was pared by 0 bases and J by 8 bases, with 16 bases between. Here the CDR3 reads CASSEAPERTDGYTF. The CDR3 DNA is TGTGCCAGCAGTGAAGCCCCGGAGAGGACAGACGGCTACACCTTC.

The gene calls are TRBV20-1 and TRBJ1-6; D possibly corresponds to TRBD1 (5 bases). In germline, CDR1 is DFQATT, CDR2 SNEGSKA (reference sequence). This CDR3 is 15 amino acids long. V shed 0 bases and J shed 10 bases, with 16 bases lying between them. As DNA, the CDR3 is TGCAGTGCTAGAGATAAGGAGGTCCGGGGGTCACCCCTCCACTTT. Its protein product is CSARDKEVRGSPLHF.